These 3 T cell receptor beta chains share one sample of origin, sequenced in a study of early T cells in non-severe SARS-CoV-2 infection. TCRdb analysed the 5' RACE reads with MiXCR anew, one entry per CDR3 protein. The data hold 65,000 to 85,000 distinct CDR3 sequences, with 13% observed a single time. Sequenced material: whole blood. The receptors come from an adult who was a healthcare worker with PCR-confirmed SARS-CoV-2 infection or an uninfected control (not recorded which).

CDR3 nucleotides: TGTGCCAGCAGTCGAGACAGGGGCACTGTTTCACCCCTCCACTTT. This codes for CASSRDRGTVSPLHF. The V call is TRBV7-6, the J call TRBJ1-6, with 8 nucleotides matching TRBD1. The V segment lost 6 bases and the J segment 9 bases; nucleotides outside the gene matches: 10. CDR3 length equals 15 residues. CDR1 is SGHVS, CDR2 FNYEAQ, per germline.

This clonotype was counted ten times or more. The rearrangement links TRBV14 to TRBJ2-1; 8 bases agree with TRBD1. The trim removed 4 bases at V and 2 bases at J, leaving 13 bases unmatched. This CDR3 has 18 residues. Germline V gene sequence: CDR1 SGHDN, CDR2 FVKESK. In DNA, the CDR3 is TGTGCCAGCAGCCCGTTTGGTTTCAGGGACAGGCCCTACAATGAGCAGTTCTTC. Translation gives CASSPFGFRDRPYNEQFF.

This clonotype was recorded at least ten times. This chain links TRBV12-3 or TRBV12-4 with TRBJ2-4; 8 bases fit TRBD2. The CDR3 covers 14 residues. The V segment lost 11 bases and the J segment 1 base; nucleotides outside the gene matches: 7. DNA of the CDR3: TGTGCCGGGGCAGCTAGCGGGGCCAAAAACATTCAGTACTTC. This gives the protein CAGAASGAKNIQYF.